What follows are 20 T cell receptor beta chains derived from one specimen sequenced in a study of T cell clonotyping in hematopoietic cell transplantation. The assay was immunoSEQ multiplex PCR, and TCRdb's table has in-frame clones only and misses some. This table has 70,000 or so clones, about 94% appearing once. The sample taken for sequencing was peripheral blood mononuclear cells. These receptors all come from a man in his forties or fifties in good health. Some clones in this sample may be carry-over from other donors' samples.

The genes are TRBV7-8 and TRBJ2-7, with 7 bases fitting TRBD1. V gave up 1 base and J gave up 1 base; unmatched junction bases: 1. Germline V CDR1 and CDR2: SGHVS, FQNEAQ. This CDR3 is built from 14 residues. CDR3 nucleotides: TGTGCCAGCAGCTTAGAGGGACAGTCCTACGAGCAGTACTTC. It specifies CASSLEGQSYEQYF.

The chain links TRBV29-1 to TRBJ2-1; a possible D gene is TRBD1 (5 bases). Looked up from germline, CDR1 is SQVTM and CDR2 is ANQGSEA. CDR3 length: 16 amino acids. V lost 1 base and J lost 4, with 17 bases in between. The CDR3 bases are TGCAGCGTTGAAGTTCCCCGGTCGACAGTGTACAATGAGCAGTTCTTC. As protein: CSVEVPRSTVYNEQFF.

The gene calls are TRBV5-5 and TRBJ2-7, with TRBD2 as a possible D gene (5 bases). The CDR3 is 13 amino acids. Germline V gives CDR1 SGHKS, CDR2 YYEKEE (reference sequence). The V end was cut by 2 bases, the J end by 4 bases, with 10 bases between. Here the CDR3 reads CASSFGREYEQYF. CDR3 DNA: TGTGCCAGCAGCTTCGGACGGGAATACGAGCAGTACTTC.

The rearrangement links TRBV10-3 to TRBJ2-5; D may match TRBD1 or TRBD2 (5 bases each). V shed 10 bases and J shed 3 bases, with 15 bases lying between them. CDR1 is ENHRY, CDR2 SYGVKD, per germline. CDR3 length: 13 amino acids. The CDR3 DNA is TGTGCCACTACCGGGACGGATGAAGAGACCCAGTACTTC. Protein product: CATTGTDEETQYF.

The chain links TRBV29-1 to TRBJ2-1, with 8 bases that match TRBD1. Trimming at V came to 7 bases and at J to 9 bases, leaving 14 bases not matched to a gene. Germline CDR1 and CDR2: SQVTM and ANQGSEA. The CDR3 extends over 14 amino acids. The DNA of the CDR3 is TGCAGCGCCGCGACAGGGGCAGATTTGGCTGAGCAGTTCTTC. As protein: CSAATGADLAEQFF.

This chain connects TRBV4-1 to TRBJ2-7, with TRBD2 matching 15 bases. Unmatched junction bases numbered 7, after V lost 3 bases and J lost 1 base. Germline assignment: CDR1 MGHRA and CDR2 YSYEKL. The CDR3 sequence is 18 residues long. DNA of the CDR3: TGCGCCAGCAGCCAGGGACTAGCGGGGGGTGACTTATCCTACGAGCAGTACTTC. Translated, it gives CASSQGLAGGDLSYEQYF.

CDR3 nucleotide sequence: TGTGCCAGCAGTTTAATGGGGCAGCCGAACACTGAAGCTTTCTTT. This encodes CASSLMGQPNTEAFF. The chain couples TRBV28 to TRBJ1-1, with a weak D call TRBD1 (5 bases). CDR1 is MDHEN and CDR2 is SYDVKM in the germline V gene. The CDR3 extends over 15 amino acids. The germline V and J ends were trimmed by 2 bases and 1 base, with 11 bases remaining between them.

The V gene is TRBV5-6, the J gene TRBJ2-2; D not resolved. This CDR3 is 15 amino acids long. V was pared by 2 bases and J by 2 bases, with 10 bases between. CDR1 is SGHDT, CDR2 YYEEEE, per germline. Here the CDR3 reads CASSFYVYNTGELFF. The CDR3 coding sequence is TGTGCCAGCAGCTTCTACGTGTATAACACCGGGGAGCTGTTTTTT. Filled out from reference TRBV5-6 and TRBJ2-2, the complete variable domain reads DAGVTQSPTHLIKTRGQQVTLRCSPKSGHDTVSWYQQALGQGPQFIFQYYEEEERQRGNFPDRFSGHQFPNYSSELNVNALLLGDSALYLCASSFYVYNTGELFFGEGSRLTVL.

The chain carries TRBV4-3 and TRBJ2-3; D gene ambiguous. The CDR3 loop spans 14 amino acids. Germline V lookup: CDR1 LGHNA, CDR2 YSLEER. V gave up 1 base and J gave up 3 bases, with 8 bases separating them. The CDR3 coding sequence is TGCGCCAGCAGCCAAGCGGGCAAAACAGATACGCAGTATTTT. It encodes CASSQAGKTDTQYF.

The V call is TRBV28, the J call TRBJ1-4; D not certain. Germline V gene lookup returns CDR1 MDHEN and CDR2 SYDVKM. The length of the CDR3 is 15 residues. With 5 bases removed from V and 14 bases from J, the gap between germline ends came to 24 bases. In DNA form, the CDR3 reads TGTGCCAGCAGTGCGGTCCGCGTTGGGATCGGGTGGCTGTTTTTT. Translated: CASSAVRVGIGWLFF.

This clone is labeled large. This chain connects TRBV27 to TRBJ2-7; 7 bases line up with TRBD2. CDR3 length equals 13 residues. Germline V gene data show CDR1 as MNHEY and CDR2 as SMNVEV (reference sequence). With V trimmed by 6 bases and J by 5 bases, 7 bases remained unmatched. The CDR3 DNA sequence: TGTGCCAGCAGCCCCCCGGGGGGTGACGAGCAGTACTTC. Translated, it gives CASSPPGGDEQYF.

V gene TRBV7-9 combines with J gene TRBJ1-4; D is unclear. This CDR3 comprises 13 residues. Germline V gives CDR1 SEHNR, CDR2 FQNEAQ (reference sequence). Trimming left V 6 bases short and J 8 bases short, with 13 bases between. The CDR3 region is CASSRGMGEKLFF. CDR3 nucleotides: TGTGCCAGCAGTCGCGGGATGGGGGAAAAACTGTTTTTT.

This chain connects TRBV2 to TRBJ1-4, with unresolved D. Germline V gene sequence: CDR1 SNHLY, CDR2 FYNNEI. The CDR3 contains 13 residues. Trimming stripped 7 bases from V and 6 bases from J, with 12 bases between. DNA for the CDR3: TGTGCCAGCACGGGGTACGTTGATGAAAAACTGTTTTTT. Translation: CASTGYVDEKLFF.

V gene TRBV27 combines with J gene TRBJ1-2; D is unclear. The CDR3 is 13 residues long. The V gene lost 5 bases and the J gene lost 0 bases, with 7 bases spanning the gap. Germline-derived CDR1 and CDR2 are MNHEY and SMNVEV (reference sequence). CDR3 sequence: CASSISSNYGYTF. The CDR3 nucleotides are TGTGCCAGCAGTATCAGTTCTAACTATGGCTACACCTTC.

The chain employs TRBV29-1 and TRBJ2-5; 10 positions agree with TRBD2. This CDR3 comprises 14 residues. Trimming at V came to 4 bases and at J to 3 bases, leaving 5 bases not matched to a gene. Looked up from germline, CDR1 is SQVTM and CDR2 is ANQGSEA. The CDR3 loop reads CSVVNGLAEETQYF. CDR3 sequence (DNA): TGCAGCGTTGTTAATGGACTAGCGGAAGAGACCCAGTACTTC.

The chain employs TRBV6-5 and TRBJ1-4; D is possibly TRBD1 (6 bases). The germline V and J ends were trimmed by 6 bases and 6 bases, with 17 bases remaining between them. The V gene's germline CDR1 is MNHEY and CDR2 SVGAGI. This CDR3 has 15 amino acids. The CDR3 protein is CASRTVGGRDEKLFF. In DNA, the CDR3 is TGTGCCAGCAGGACTGTGGGGGGCAGAGATGAAAAACTGTTTTTT.

The chain joins TRBV29-1 to TRBJ2-1, with 7 bases matching TRBD2. CDR1 and CDR2 from the germline V gene are SQVTM and ANQGSEA. The CDR3 has 14 residues. V was clipped by 7 bases and J by 0 bases; unmatched bases: 6. CDR3 nucleotide sequence: TGCAGCGCACTAGCGCCAAGCTCCTACAATGAGCAGTTCTTC. Its translation is CSALAPSSYNEQFF.

The gene calls are TRBV29-1 and TRBJ2-1; TRBD2 aligns across 13 bases. Trimming removed 5 bases from V and 0 bases from J; junction bases left unmatched: 10. Germline CDR1 reads SQVTM; CDR2 reads ANQGSEA. CDR3 length: 18 residues. The CDR3 region is CSVNAGTSGKNSYNEQFF. CDR3 coding DNA: TGCAGCGTTAACGCCGGGACTAGCGGGAAGAACTCCTACAATGAGCAGTTCTTC.

The chain links TRBV7-6 to TRBJ1-5, with 7 bases matching TRBD1. The CDR3 is 14 residues long. V shed 4 bases and J 5 bases; nucleotides not matched to a gene: 5. From germline, CDR1 is SGHVS and CDR2 FNYEAQ. The CDR3 nucleotides are TGTGCCAGCAGCTCTGGGACAGCAGATCAGCCCCAGCATTTT. This translates into CASSSGTADQPQHF.

Remarks on this clone: One junction end disagrees with the germline gene, perhaps due to a read error. The CDR3 coding sequence is TGTGCCAGCAGCTTAGGACAGGGACATTATACATTT. As protein: CASSLGQGHYTF. This sequence joins TRBV5-6 and TRBJ1-5; 8 nucleotides agree with TRBD1. The CDR3 runs to 12 residues. The germline V gene has CDR1 SGHDT and CDR2 YYEEEE.